These 25 T cell receptor beta chains came from one sample sequenced in a study of blood T cell repertoires in COVID-19. Some clones are missing from TCRdb's copy, which holds only in-frame ones; the method was immunoSEQ multiplex PCR. The table includes about 300,000 clones, just under 90% detected once. Sequencing was carried out using peripheral blood. The origin of the receptors is a woman between 25 and 40 years old with COVID-19, enrolled during active disease.

The V call is TRBV15, the J call TRBJ1-6; the D is unclear. With 11 bases removed from V and 9 bases from J, the gap between germline ends came to 20 bases. The CDR3 spans 14 residues. Germline V gene lookup returns CDR1 LNHNV and CDR2 YYDKDF (reference sequence). CDR3 loop: CAPDFGYRGSPLHF. CDR3 DNA: TGTGCCCCGGACTTCGGATATCGGGGTTCACCCCTCCACTTT.

This clone was detected a few times. The V gene is TRBV2, the J gene TRBJ2-1; 7 bases map to TRBD2. The CDR3 is made up of 16 amino acids. The germline V gene encodes CDR1 SNHLY and CDR2 FYNNEI. The ends lost 8 bases at V and 4 bases at J; junction bases unmatched: 14. The CDR3 sequence is CASDGERGPTYNEQFF. The CDR3 DNA is TGTGCCAGCGATGGTGAGCGGGGACCCACTTACAATGAGCAGTTCTTC.

This clone occurred once. The gene calls are TRBV5-1 and TRBJ1-1; D ambiguous. CDR3 length equals 14 residues. The germline CDR1 and CDR2 sequences are SGHRS and YFSETQ. V lost 1 base to trimming and J lost 4 bases, with 11 bases between them. DNA of the CDR3: TGCGCCAGCAGCTTGACGGCGCCGGGCACTGAAGCTTTCTTT. Residues: CASSLTAPGTEAFF.

This clone has a single count. The chain is built from TRBV2 and TRBJ2-3; TRBD2 matches 7 bases. The germline V gene has CDR1 SNHLY and CDR2 FYNNEI. J was trimmed by 2 bases and V by 9 bases; bases with no gene match: 5. The CDR3 covers 13 residues. The CDR3 DNA reads TGTGCCAGAAGACTAGCCTCCACAGATACGCAGTATTTT. Protein product: CARRLASTDTQYF.

This clone was observed a single time. The V call is TRBV3-1 (or the pseudogene TRBV3-2), the J call TRBJ2-2; 8 bases are a match to TRBD1. The V gene end was trimmed by 4 bases and the J gene end by 6 bases; junction bases not matched to a gene: 7. The V gene's germline CDR1 is LGHDT and CDR2 YNNKEL (reference sequence). The CDR3 spans 15 residues. The CDR3 region has the DNA TGTGCCAGCAGCCCCGAGTGGACAGGGTCCGGGGAGCTGTTTTTT. It is translated as CASSPEWTGSGELFF.

The chain recombines TRBV6-6 with TRBJ2-4, with TRBD1 identical over 9 bases. The ends lost 6 bases at V and 3 bases at J; junction bases unmatched: 9. Germline V gene sequence: CDR1 MNHNY, CDR2 SVGAGI (reference sequence). CDR3 length equals 16 residues. CDR3 amino acids: CASSPRTGEDKNIQYF. CDR3 DNA: TGTGCCAGCAGCCCTCGGACAGGGGAGGACAAAAACATTCAGTACTTC.

The rearrangement uses TRBV7-9 and TRBJ1-2; TRBD1 matches 8 bases. CDR1 and CDR2 (germline): SEHNR, FQNEAQ (reference sequence). This CDR3 comprises 15 residues. V was clipped by 7 bases and J by 3 bases; unmatched bases: 10. This CDR3 reads CASTPATGVYYGYTF. The CDR3 region has the DNA TGTGCCAGCACCCCCGCGACAGGGGTCTACTATGGCTACACCTTC.

This clone was seen only once. This chain uses TRBV2 with TRBJ2-7; D may be TRBD2 (5 bases). The CDR3 has 14 residues. The V and J ends lost 6 bases and 0 bases respectively, with 12 bases between them. Germline V gene sequence: CDR1 SNHLY, CDR2 FYNNEI. CDR3 coding DNA: TGTGCCAGCAGGGGGATAGCGTACTCCTACGAGCAGTACTTC. It codes for CASRGIAYSYEQYF.

The chain joins TRBV6-2 or TRBV6-3 to TRBJ1-2; TRBD1 aligns across 8 bases. Trimming removed 6 bases from V and 8 bases from J; junction bases left unmatched: 8. Germline CDR1 reads MNHEY; CDR2 reads SVGEGT. CDR3 size: 13 residues. The CDR3 sequence is CASSLRDRRGYTF. As DNA, the CDR3 is TGTGCCAGCAGCCTCCGGGACAGGCGCGGCTACACCTTC.

The V and J genes are TRBV7-2 and TRBJ2-7; D is uncertain. Germline V CDR1 and CDR2: SGHTA, FQGNSA. This CDR3 is 12 amino acids long. The germline V and J ends were trimmed by 1 base and 6 bases, with 7 bases remaining between them. This chain's CDR3 is CASSLGPLEQYV. Here the CDR3 DNA reads TGTGCCAGCAGCTTAGGTCCCCTCGAGCAGTACGTC.

The rearrangement links TRBV2 to TRBJ2-3; TRBD2 might be the D (7 bases). Germline CDR1 is SNHLY and CDR2 is FYNNEI. Trimming stripped 11 bases from V and 4 bases from J, with 13 bases between. This CDR3 has 12 amino acids. Here the CDR3 reads CARRGASDTQYF. The CDR3 DNA sequence: TGTGCCCGACGGGGGGCTTCAGATACGCAGTATTTT.

This clone is a singleton in its sample. This chain connects TRBV19 to TRBJ1-5; D not resolved. Trimming cost V 1 base and J 5 bases, with 12 bases left between them. Per the germline V gene, CDR1 is LNHDA and CDR2 is SQIVND (reference sequence). The CDR3 is made up of 15 amino acids. DNA for the CDR3: TGTGCCAGTAGTATAGCAGGTATTAACCATCAGCCCCAGCATTTT. It specifies CASSIAGINHQPQHF.

This clone occurred a few times. The genes are TRBV5-5 and TRBJ1-4, with a weak D call TRBD1 (5 bases). Germline assignment: CDR1 SGHKS and CDR2 YYEKEE (reference sequence). The V end was cut by 2 bases, the J end by 8 bases, with 13 bases between. The CDR3 sequence is 14 residues long. CDR3: CASSFGAGREKLFF. The CDR3 coding sequence is TGTGCCAGCAGCTTCGGAGCGGGGCGGGAAAAACTGTTTTTT. Combining the CDR3 with reference TRBV5-5 and TRBJ1-4 gives the whole variable domain DAGVTQSPTHLIKTRGQQVTLRCSPISGHKSVSWYQQVLGQGPQFIFQYYEKEERGRGNFPDRFSARQFPNYSSELNVNALLLGDSALYLCASSFGAGREKLFFGSGTQLSVL.

The chain links TRBV13 to TRBJ2-2; possibly TRBD2 for D (6 bases). Germline V gene data show CDR1 as PRHDT and CDR2 as FYEKMQ (reference sequence). V was clipped by 3 bases and J by 0 bases, with 8 bases between them. The CDR3 is made up of 15 amino acids. The CDR3 nucleotides read TGTGCCAGCAGCTTTCTAGCGACGAACACCGGGGAGCTGTTTTTT. As protein: CASSFLATNTGELFF.

This chain links TRBV10-3 with TRBJ2-5, with a possible D match to TRBD2 (6 bases). The CDR3 contains 13 residues. Deletions cut 11 bases from V and 2 bases from J, with 15 bases between. Germline-derived CDR1 and CDR2 are ENHRY and SYGVKD. CDR3 DNA sequence: TGTGCCGTCGGTCGGGGGTCGCAAGAGACCCAGTACTTC. Translated: CAVGRGSQETQYF.

Details on this clone: Other DNA sequences of this sample code for an identical CDR3. The gene calls are TRBV18 and TRBJ2-7, with 10 bases that match TRBD1. V trimming: 3 bases; J trimming: 3 bases; junction bases outside the gene matches: 2. CDR1 is KGHSH and CDR2 is LQKENI in the germline V gene. This CDR3 has 14 residues. CDR3 nucleotide sequence: TGTGCCAGCTCACCTGGGACAGGGGACTACGAGCAGTACTTC. Translating it yields CASSPGTGDYEQYF.

V gene TRBV19 combines with J gene TRBJ1-2; D remains unclear. Trimming removed 1 base at V and 2 bases at J, with 11 bases between. Germline V gene lookup returns CDR1 LNHDA and CDR2 SQIVND (reference sequence). The CDR3 has 15 amino acids. CDR3 sequence: CASSIVANENYGYTF. In DNA, the CDR3 is TGTGCCAGTAGTATAGTCGCCAATGAGAACTATGGCTACACCTTC.

The J gene is TRBJ1-1, the V gene TRBV7-2, with 7 bases that match TRBD1. V trimming: 2 bases; J trimming: 7 bases; junction bases outside the gene matches: 4. The CDR3 sequence is 13 residues long. CDR1 is SGHTA and CDR2 is FQGNSA in the germline V gene. CDR3 bases: TGTGCCAGCAGCTTAATTACAGGGGATGAAGCTTTCTTT. Residues: CASSLITGDEAFF.

The rearrangement uses TRBV5-6 and TRBJ1-2; TRBD1 might be the D (6 bases). V lost 0 bases and J lost 6, with 12 bases in between. This CDR3 is 14 amino acids long. Germline-derived CDR1 and CDR2 are SGHDT and YYEEEE. The CDR3 protein is CASSLAGVGNGYTF. CDR3 DNA: TGTGCCAGCAGCTTGGCAGGGGTAGGAAATGGCTACACCTTC.

The chain uses TRBV2 and TRBJ1-4; a weak D match, TRBD1 (5 bases). Trimming pared 8 bases from V and 8 bases from J, leaving 24 bases between. Germline V gives CDR1 SNHLY, CDR2 FYNNEI. There are 16 residues in the CDR3. The CDR3 DNA is TGTGCCAGCCTATCCAATACAGGTACCATCGGGGAAAAACTGTTTTTT. It is translated as CASLSNTGTIGEKLFF. The full variable domain, its missing parts supplied by reference TRBV2 and TRBJ1-4, is EPEVTQTPSHQVTQMGQEVILRCVPISNHLYFYWYRQILGQKVEFLVSFYNNEISEKSEIFDDQFSVERPDGSNFTLKIRSTKLEDSAMYFCASLSNTGTIGEKLFFGSGTQLSVL.

The chain employs TRBV2 and TRBJ2-1; D may be TRBD2 (6 bases). Trimming removed 2 bases from V and 12 bases from J, with 20 bases in between. This CDR3 has 15 amino acids. Per the germline V gene, CDR1 is SNHLY and CDR2 is FYNNEI. CDR3 in amino acids: CASSEQGAGLLGQFF. The CDR3 DNA is TGTGCCAGCAGTGAACAGGGTGCGGGGCTGCTTGGGCAGTTCTTC.

This clone was seen just once. The rearrangement uses TRBV9 and TRBJ2-2; 7 bases fit TRBD1. This CDR3 spans 12 amino acids. The junction had 1 base not matched to a gene; V was cut back by 5 bases and J by 6 bases. Germline CDR1 and CDR2: SGDLS and YYNGEE. The CDR3: CASSTGAGELFF. CDR3 bases: TGTGCCAGCAGTACAGGGGCCGGGGAGCTGTTTTTT. Full variable domain (outside the CDR3, taken from reference TRBV9 and TRBJ2-2): DSGVTQTPKHLITATGQRVTLRCSPRSGDLSVYWYQQSLDQGLQFLIQYYNGEERAKGNILERFSAQQFPDLHSELNLSSLELGDSALYFCASSTGAGELFFGEGSRLTVL.

CDR3 in amino acids: CASSHLPPGQGNQPQHF. In nucleotides, the CDR3 is TGTGCCAGCAGCCATCTGCCTCCGGGACAGGGGAATCAGCCCCAGCATTTT. The chain carries TRBV3-1 (or the pseudogene TRBV3-2) and TRBJ1-5; 10 nucleotides agree with TRBD1. CDR3 length: 17 amino acids. Unmatched junction bases numbered 9, after V lost 3 bases and J lost 4 bases. Germline V gene lookup returns CDR1 LGHDT and CDR2 YNNKEL (reference sequence).

The V gene is TRBV7-8, the J gene TRBJ1-4, with 7 positions matching TRBD1. J gave up 0 bases and V 1 base, and 8 bases lay outside the gene matches. CDR3 length: 18 amino acids. Germline V gene data show CDR1 as SGHVS and CDR2 as FQNEAQ. CDR3 bases: TGTGCCAGCAGCTTAGATGGGGGACAGATCTCAACTAATGAAAAACTGTTTTTT. It codes for CASSLDGGQISTNEKLFF. Based on the CDR3 plus reference TRBV7-8 and TRBJ1-4, the full variable domain is GAGVSQSPRYKVAKRGQDVALRCDPISGHVSLFWYQQALGQGPEFLTYFQNEAQLDKSGLPSDRFFAERPEGSVSTLKIQRTQQEDSAVYLCASSLDGGQISTNEKLFFGSGTQLSVL.

The rearrangement uses TRBV4-3 and TRBJ2-5; TRBD2 matches 13 bases. The V segment lost 1 base and the J segment 2 bases; nucleotides outside the gene matches: 1. Germline V gives CDR1 LGHNA, CDR2 YSLEER. The CDR3 contains 16 residues. The CDR3 loop is CASSQGLAGGQETQYF. DNA of the CDR3: TGCGCCAGCAGCCAAGGACTAGCGGGGGGTCAAGAGACCCAGTACTTC.